The sequence of this TCR beta chain was determined in a study of shared clonotypes between healthy human individuals. V was clipped by 0 bases and J by 3 bases, with 14 bases between them. This CDR3 region has 17 residues. Genomic DNA of every subset was divided equally among multiple immunoSEQ plates. Original processing notes: Sequence data from immunoSEQ were junction-only and lacked quality scores; consequently, filtering differed. Measured with immunoSEQ multiplex PCR; TCRdb has only the in-frame clones, and not every one. D and trimming come from the DNA, and the V and J calls and clone size come from that table. The table lists approximately 1.5 million clones, 98% of them singletons.

Sequenced material: naive CD4+ T cells sorted from blood. This sample's subset: CD45RA+ positively selected. The chain combines TRBV6-7 with TRBJ2-2; D is possibly TRBD1 or TRBD2 (5 bases each). TRBV6-7 is identified as an open reading frame with a role that is uncertain. The receptor's source is a man aged 25-45 years in good health. In DNA form, the CDR3 reads TGTGCCAGCAGTTACTCGACTGGGGGAAATCACACCGGGGAGCTGTTTTTT. This translates into CASSYSTGGNHTGELFF.